This T cell receptor (beta chain) came from a study of glioma-infiltrating T cells after dendritic cell vaccination. Sequencing was performed with immunoSEQ multiplex PCR; in TCRdb, only in-frame clones are kept and a portion is missing. This sample has around 78,000 clones, with around 86% found just once. Regarding the study as a whole: Few patients contributed both blood and tumor specimens.

Points on this clone: Antigen unknown.

Time point specified: after dendritic cell vaccination, including at tumor progression/relapse. This receptor was identified in a human donor with glioblastoma. The material sequenced was blood, taken after dendritic cell vaccination.

This chain's CDR3 is CASSLALSGGETQYF. The CDR3 DNA reads as TGTGCCAGCAGCTTAGCCCTTAGCGGGGGAGAGACCCAGTACTTC. This sequence joins TRBV5-5 and TRBJ2-5; 9 positions match TRBD2. The CDR3 length is 15 residues. V dropped 2 bases and J dropped 4; count of bases not matched to a gene: 6. Germline V gene lookup returns CDR1 SGHKS and CDR2 YYEKEE (reference sequence).